Following are 9 T cell receptor beta chains from one sample sequenced in a study of T cells in Graves' hyperthyroidism and ophthalmopathy. Using RNA transcripts as the source, TCR beta CDR3 regions were amplified. RT-PCR in the first round (using the HTBI primer set) targeted the TCR CDR3. Each CDR3 protein gets one entry after TCRdb re-called the multiplex PCR reads with MiXCR. The repertoire consists of around 690,000 distinct CDR3 sequences, with less than 25% occurring once and the leading ten covering 34%. Sequencing input: blood. These receptors originate from a man between 25 and 39 years old with Graves' ophthalmopathy.

This clonotype was seen at least ten times. The chain recombines TRBV7-2 with TRBJ2-5, with TRBD1 identical over 9 bases. V was pared by 5 bases and J by 3 bases, with 1 base of the junction left unmatched. The germline gives CDR1 SGHTA, CDR2 FQGNSA. This CDR3 has 13 residues. The CDR3 sequence: CASSRDREETQYF. CDR3 sequence (DNA): TGTGCCAGCAGCCGGGACAGGGAAGAGACCCAGTACTTC.

This clonotype was observed at least ten times. This chain connects TRBV20-1 to TRBJ2-5; 8 bases align to TRBD2. The CDR3 has 14 residues. V lost 5 bases, J lost 4 bases, and 9 bases stayed unmatched. CDR1 DFQATT and CDR2 SNEGSKA come from the germline V gene (reference sequence). CDR3 DNA: TGCAGTGCTTTTGACCTCGGGAGGGCAGAGACCCAGTACTTC. As protein: CSAFDLGRAETQYF.

This chain links TRBV30 with TRBJ1-6; D is unresolved. From germline, CDR1 is GTSNPN and CDR2 SVGIG (reference sequence). The CDR3 consists of 12 residues. The V end lost 0 bases, the J end lost 8 bases, and 5 bases lay between the germline ends. The CDR3: CAWSVQYSPLHF. The CDR3 DNA follows: TGTGCCTGGAGTGTTCAGTATTCACCCCTCCACTTT.

This clonotype was counted a few times. The chain uses TRBV5-1 and TRBJ1-6; D ambiguous. V dropped 1 base and J dropped 11 bases, with 7 bases sitting between them. The CDR3 length is 12 residues. Germline V lookup: CDR1 SGHRS, CDR2 YFSETQ. CDR3 in DNA: TGCGCCAGCAGCTTGCCTCTTACACCCCTCCACTTT. This encodes CASSLPLTPLHF.

The genes are TRBV15 and TRBJ1-2; TRBD1 aligns across 9 bases. The junction had 23 bases not matched to a gene; V was cut back by 5 bases and J by 4 bases. From germline, CDR1 is LNHNV and CDR2 YYDKDF (reference sequence). This CDR3 spans 20 amino acids. The CDR3 protein is CATSGRTFQIRTGAFYGYTF. Here the CDR3 DNA reads TGTGCCACCAGCGGACGCACTTTTCAGATTAGGACAGGGGCCTTCTATGGCTACACCTTC.

This chain connects TRBV29-1 to TRBJ2-7; TRBD2 matches 9 bases. CDR1 is SQVTM and CDR2 is ANQGSEA in the germline V gene. With V trimmed by 7 bases and J by 3 bases, 13 bases remained unmatched. CDR3 length equals 15 residues. The CDR3: CSALLPGLAFYEQYF. The CDR3 nucleotides are TGCAGCGCATTATTACCGGGACTAGCATTCTACGAGCAGTACTTC.

There are a few counts of this clonotype. Germline and junction disagree at one end, which may indicate a read error. The V gene is TRBV20-1, the J gene TRBJ1-1; tentatively, D is TRBD1 (6 bases). This CDR3 spans 11 amino acids. Germline CDR1 is DFQATT and CDR2 is SNEGSKA (reference sequence). CDR3 DNA: TGCAGTGTAAGGGGGGATACTGGAGCTTTCTTT. As protein: CSVRGDTGAFF.

The V gene is TRBV7-9, the J gene TRBJ1-1; tentative D call: TRBD1 (5 bases). The CDR3 is 14 residues long. Germline values: CDR1 SEHNR, CDR2 FQNEAQ (reference sequence). The ends were cut back, 5 bases at V and 2 bases at J, with 12 bases in the middle. The CDR3 bases are TGTGCCAGCAGCGCCTACAGGCTAAACACTGAAGCTTTCTTT. Translation: CASSAYRLNTEAFF.

This clonotype came up many times. The V gene is TRBV2, the J gene TRBJ2-7; 7 bases align to TRBD2. The CDR3 loop spans 13 amino acids. The V and J ends lost 7 bases and 3 bases, in that order; junction bases with no gene match: 6. Germline CDR1 and CDR2: SNHLY and FYNNEI. CDR3 coding DNA: TGTGCCAGCAACCCGGGAGGTTACTACGAGCAGTACTTC. It yields the protein CASNPGGYYEQYF.